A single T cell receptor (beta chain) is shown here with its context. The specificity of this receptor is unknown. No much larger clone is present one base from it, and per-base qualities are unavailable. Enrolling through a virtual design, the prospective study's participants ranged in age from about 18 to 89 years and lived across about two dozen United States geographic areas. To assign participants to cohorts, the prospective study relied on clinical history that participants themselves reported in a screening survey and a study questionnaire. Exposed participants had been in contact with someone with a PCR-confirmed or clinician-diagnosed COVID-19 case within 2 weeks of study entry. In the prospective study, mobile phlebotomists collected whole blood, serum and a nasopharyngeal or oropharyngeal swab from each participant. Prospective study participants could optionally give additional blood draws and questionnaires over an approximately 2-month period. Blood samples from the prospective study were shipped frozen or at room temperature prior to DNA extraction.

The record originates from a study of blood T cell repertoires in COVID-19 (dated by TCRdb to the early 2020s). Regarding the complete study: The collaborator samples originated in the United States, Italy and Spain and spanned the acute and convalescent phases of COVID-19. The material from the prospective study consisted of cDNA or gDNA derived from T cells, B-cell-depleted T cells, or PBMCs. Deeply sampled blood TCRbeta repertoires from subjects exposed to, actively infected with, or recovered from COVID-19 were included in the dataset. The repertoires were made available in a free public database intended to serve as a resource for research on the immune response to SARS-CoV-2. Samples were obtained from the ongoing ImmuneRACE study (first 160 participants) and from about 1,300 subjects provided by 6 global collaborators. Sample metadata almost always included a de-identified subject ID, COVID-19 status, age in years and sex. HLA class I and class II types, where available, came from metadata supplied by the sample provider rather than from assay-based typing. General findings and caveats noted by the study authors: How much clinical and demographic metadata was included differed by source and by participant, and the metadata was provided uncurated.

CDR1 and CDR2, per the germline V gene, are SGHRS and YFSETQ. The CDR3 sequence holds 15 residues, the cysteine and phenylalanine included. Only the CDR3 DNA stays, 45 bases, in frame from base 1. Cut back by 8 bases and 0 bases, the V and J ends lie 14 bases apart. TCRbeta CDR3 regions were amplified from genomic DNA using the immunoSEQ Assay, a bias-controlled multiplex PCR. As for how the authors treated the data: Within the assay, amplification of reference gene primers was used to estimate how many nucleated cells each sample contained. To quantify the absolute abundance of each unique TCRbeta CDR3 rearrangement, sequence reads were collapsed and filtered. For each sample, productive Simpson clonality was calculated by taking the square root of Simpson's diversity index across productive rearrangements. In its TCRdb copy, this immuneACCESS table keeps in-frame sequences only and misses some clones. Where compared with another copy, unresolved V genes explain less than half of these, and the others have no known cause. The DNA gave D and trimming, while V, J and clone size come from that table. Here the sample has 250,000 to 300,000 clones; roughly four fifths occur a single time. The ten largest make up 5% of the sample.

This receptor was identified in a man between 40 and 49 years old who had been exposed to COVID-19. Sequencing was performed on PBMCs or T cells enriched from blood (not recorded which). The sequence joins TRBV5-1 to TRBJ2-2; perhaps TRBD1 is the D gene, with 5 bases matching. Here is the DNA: TGCGCCAGTCAAACAGGTCCTCCGAACACCGGGGAGCTGTTTTTT. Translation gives CASQTGPPNTGELFF.